Presented here are 3 T cell receptor beta chains from one specimen sequenced in a study of blood T cell repertoires in COVID-19. The data were produced by immunoSEQ multiplex PCR, yet TCRdb's version contains in-frame clones alone and is incomplete. This table holds about 320,000 clones, roughly 89% found once. The sample comprised PBMCs or T cells enriched from blood (not recorded which). Receptor source: a woman under 30 who had recovered from COVID-19.

This chain connects TRBV6-5 to TRBJ1-2, with TRBD1 identical over 10 bases. With 3 bases clipped from V and 6 bases from J, the junction kept 1 base outside the gene matches. Per the germline V gene, CDR1 is MNHEY and CDR2 is SVGAGI. The CDR3 is 13 residues long. The CDR3 protein is CASSYGQGDGYTF. Written as DNA, the CDR3 is TGTGCCAGCAGTTATGGACAGGGGGATGGCTACACCTTC.

This chain links TRBV2 with TRBJ2-1, with D possibly matching TRBD1 (6 bases). This CDR3 is built from 12 residues. V was pared by 6 bases and J by 4 bases, with 7 bases between. CDR1 is SNHLY, CDR2 FYNNEI, per germline. DNA for the CDR3: TGTGCCAGCAGGGACAGTTACAATGAGCAGTTCTTC. It specifies CASRDSYNEQFF.

This chain connects TRBV5-4 to TRBJ2-3, with 8 bases aligning to TRBD1. Germline CDR1 is SGHNT and CDR2 is YYREEE (reference sequence). V shed 2 bases, J shed 1 base, and the junction held 9 bases outside the gene matches. There are 17 residues in the CDR3. CDR3 residues: CASSFDRGRGGTDTQYF. The CDR3 DNA is TGTGCCAGCAGCTTCGACAGGGGCCGAGGGGGCACAGATACGCAGTATTTT.